This note documents a single T cell receptor (beta chain) sequence. The antigen is unknown. This sample was taken from a study of beta chain features in type 1 diabetes. Every isolated RNA sample was fully reverse transcribed, so sequencing captured expressed TCRB transcripts. Method: immunoSEQ multiplex PCR; TCRdb's copy keeps in-frame clones and lacks some. Among about 150,000 clones, about 13% were seen once, and the ten largest hold roughly 1.3%. V was trimmed by 5 bases and J by 3 bases, leaving 10 bases between them. From germline, CDR1 is SGHTA and CDR2 FQGNSA. This CDR3 has 13 amino acids. Study-level results: TCRB CDR3s were moderately but significantly shorter in Type 1 diabetes patients in all four CD4+ subsets. Patients' naive, central memory and Treg TCRB repertoires seemed closer to one another than those of healthy donors. PCR might favor shorter templates, but any such skew would affect patients and controls equally.

This TCR was sampled from a man younger than 30 with type 1 diabetes. This sequence joins TRBV7-2 and TRBJ1-1; no reliable D call. Sequences were obtained from central memory CD4+ T cells from blood. This chain's CDR3 is CASSPQLYTEAFF. CDR3 DNA sequence: TGTGCCAGCAGCCCCCAGTTGTACACTGAAGCTTTCTTT.